This T cell receptor (beta chain) was captured by sequencing in a study of regulatory T cells in long-lasting Graves disease. CDR1 and CDR2 from the germline V gene are MNHEY and SMNVEV (reference sequence). The V and J ends lost 6 bases and 1 base respectively, with 10 bases between them. The CDR3 runs 15 residues. HTBI primers from iRepertoire and Arm-PCR of CDR3 regions yielded the TCR beta libraries. One entry per CDR3 protein, called by TCRdb with MiXCR from the multiplex PCR reads. The sample carries a few hundred thousand distinct CDR3 sequences, 20% recorded once. Time point given: newly diagnosed GD, antithyroid drugs for less than 3 months. The TCR library was made from RNA extracted from PBMCs. An endocrinology department in Xi'an, China, recruited the patients. This clonotype came up many times.

This specimen was peripheral blood mononuclear cells (PBMCs), taken at new diagnosis, from a patient treated with antithyroid drugs. The sequence was collected from a female donor with Graves disease. V and J are TRBV27 and TRBJ1-6; D unresolved. The CDR3 loop reads CASRDEQSYNSPLHF. The CDR3 nucleotides read TGTGCCAGCAGGGACGAACAGTCCTATAATTCACCCCTCCACTTT.